What follows are 10 T cell receptor beta chains derived from one specimen sequenced in a study of PD-1 blockade in classical Hodgkin lymphoma. Time point defined: cycle 4 day 1 (C4D1), after five to seven weeks of nivolumab. Autologous stem cell transplantation was followed by relapse in every patient, and brentuximab vedotin exposure varied. Produced via immunoSEQ multiplex PCR; TCRdb's table is partial and in-frame only. Of approximately 41,000 clones in the sample, just over 65% were seen once. The specimen comprised peripheral blood mononuclear cells (PBMCs), sampled before the fourth cycle of nivolumab. Receptors originate from a human donor with classical Hodgkin lymphoma.

The chain carries TRBV19 and TRBJ2-4; perhaps TRBD1 as D (6 bases). The CDR3 loop spans 15 amino acids. The germline V gene encodes CDR1 LNHDA and CDR2 SQIVND (reference sequence). V was cut by 7 bases and J by 5 bases, with 18 bases left in between. The DNA for the CDR3 is TGTGCCAGTACCCTGGACAGCGAGGACCAAAACATTCAGTACTTC. This codes for CASTLDSEDQNIQYF.

V usage is TRBV5-6 and J usage is TRBJ2-2, with 10 bases matching TRBD1. Germline V gives CDR1 SGHDT, CDR2 YYEEEE. The CDR3 has 16 residues. V lost 4 bases to trimming and J lost 7 bases; unmatched junction nucleotides: 10. In nucleotides, the CDR3 is TGTGCCAGCAGCATCCGGGACAGGGGACCCTACGGGGAGCTGTTTTTT. It translates to CASSIRDRGPYGELFF.

This clone was detected only once. The chain is built from TRBV19 and TRBJ1-1, with a tentative D call TRBD1 (6 bases). Trimming cost V 7 bases and J 5 bases, with 20 bases left between them. This CDR3 has 15 residues. The germline CDR1 and CDR2 sequences are LNHDA and SQIVND (reference sequence). CDR3: CASNLPGARGTEAFF. CDR3 coding DNA: TGTGCCAGTAACCTTCCGGGGGCCCGGGGGACTGAAGCTTTCTTT. Drawing the rest from reference TRBV19 and TRBJ1-1, the complete variable domain is DGGITQSPKYLFRKEGQNVTLSCEQNLNHDAMYWYRQDPGQGLRLIYYSQIVNDFQKGDIAEGYSVSREKKESFPLTVTSAQKNPTAFYLCASNLPGARGTEAFFGQGTRLTVV.

This clone is labeled medium-sized. DNA for the CDR3: TGTGCCAGCAGCTCTACAGGGGACATCCTGGGAAACACCATATATTTT. Protein sequence: CASSSTGDILGNTIYF. This sequence joins TRBV5-6 and TRBJ1-3, with TRBD1 matching over 7 bases. This CDR3 spans 16 amino acids. CDR1 is SGHDT and CDR2 is YYEEEE in the germline V gene. The V gene end was trimmed by 3 bases and the J gene end by 4 bases; junction bases not matched to a gene: 10.

The V and J genes are TRBV6-1 and TRBJ1-5; D perhaps matches TRBD1 (6 bases). Germline V gives CDR1 MNHNS, CDR2 SASEGT. V was clipped by 1 base and J by 7 bases, with 14 bases between them. The CDR3 runs 15 residues. Here the CDR3 reads CASSEGAGVGQPQHF. The CDR3 DNA sequence: TGTGCCAGCAGTGAAGGGGCAGGGGTCGGCCAGCCCCAGCATTTT.

Concerning this clone itself: Compared with germline, one end of the junction differs, possibly owing to a read error. This chain uses TRBV30 with TRBJ1-6; D perhaps matches TRBD1 (5 bases). Germline assignment: CDR1 GTSNPN and CDR2 SVGIG (reference sequence). The CDR3 totals 18 residues. The CDR3 region is CAWSGGGRSSSYNSPLRF. CDR3 DNA sequence: TGTGCCTGGAGTGGGGGGGGACGTTCGAGCTCCTATAATTCACCCCTCCGCTTT.

V is TRBV19 and J is TRBJ2-7; D is unclear. The germline V gene has CDR1 LNHDA and CDR2 SQIVND (reference sequence). V shed 6 bases and J shed 3 bases, with 12 bases lying between them. The CDR3 has 13 amino acids. CDR3 protein: CASSPSDGYEQYF. The CDR3 DNA reads as TGTGCCAGTAGCCCCTCGGACGGCTACGAGCAGTACTTC.

The chain has TRBV10-2 and TRBJ1-3; D ambiguous. This CDR3 is 13 amino acids long. CDR1 is WSHSY and CDR2 is SAAADI in the germline V gene. Trimming removed 2 bases at V and 0 bases at J, with 2 bases between. CDR3 sequence (DNA): TGCGCCAGCAGTGAGGTCTCTGGAAACACCATATATTTT. Translating gives CASSEVSGNTIYF.

This rearrangement joins TRBV9 to TRBJ2-7, with TRBD1 matching 8 bases. Per germline, CDR1 SGDLS and CDR2 YYNGEE. The CDR3 totals 14 residues. The ends lost 4 bases at V and 4 bases at J; junction bases unmatched: 7. The DNA for the CDR3 is TGTGCCAGCAGCTTCGGACAGGGATCTTACGAGCAGTACTTC. It is translated as CASSFGQGSYEQYF.

This chain joins TRBV4-1 and TRBJ2-5, with 9 bases identical to TRBD1. The CDR3 consists of 16 residues. The germline V gene has CDR1 MGHRA and CDR2 YSYEKL. With V trimmed by 7 bases and J by 2 bases, 11 bases remained unmatched. This CDR3 reads CASTKGQGPLQETQYF. CDR3 DNA sequence: TGCGCCAGCACCAAAGGACAGGGGCCACTACAAGAGACCCAGTACTTC.